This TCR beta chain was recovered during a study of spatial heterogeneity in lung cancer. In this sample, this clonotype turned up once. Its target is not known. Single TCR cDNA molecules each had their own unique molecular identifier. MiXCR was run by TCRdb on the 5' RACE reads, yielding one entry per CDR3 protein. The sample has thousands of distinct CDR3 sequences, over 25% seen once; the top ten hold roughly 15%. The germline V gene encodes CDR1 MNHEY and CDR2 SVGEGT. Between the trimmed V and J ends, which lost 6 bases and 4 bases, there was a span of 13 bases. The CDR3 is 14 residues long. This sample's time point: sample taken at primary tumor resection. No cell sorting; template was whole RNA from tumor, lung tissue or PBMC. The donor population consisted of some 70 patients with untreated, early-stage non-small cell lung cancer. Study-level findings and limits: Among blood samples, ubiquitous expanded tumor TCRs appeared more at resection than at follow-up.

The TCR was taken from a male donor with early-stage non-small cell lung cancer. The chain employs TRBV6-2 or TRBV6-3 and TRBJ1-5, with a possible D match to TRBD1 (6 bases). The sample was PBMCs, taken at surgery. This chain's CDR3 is CASSEIQGNQPQHF. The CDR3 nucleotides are TGTGCCAGCAGCGAAATACAGGGAAATCAGCCCCAGCATTTT.